Reported below is one T cell receptor (beta chain). Negatively enriched CD4+ T cells were divided by CD45RA into naive and memory. The data were obtained in a study of shared clonotypes between healthy human individuals. TCRdb's copy holds only in-frame clones and misses some; the assay was immunoSEQ multiplex PCR. The repertoire holds millions of clones, 85% to 95% seen once, with 0.11% to 0.15% in the top ten. Per germline, CDR1 SGHRS and CDR2 YFSETQ. Trimming took off 4 bases at V and 4 bases at J, with 14 bases between the two ends. The CDR3 sequence is 14 residues long. V and J are TRBV5-1 and TRBJ2-5; D possibly matches TRBD1 or TRBD2 (5 bases each). This TCR came from a man aged 18 to 30 in good health. Material: naive CD4+ T cells sorted from blood. Described subset: CD45RA+ positively selected. CDR3 DNA: TGCGCCAGCAGCGCAAACCGGGACCTAGAGACCCAGTACTTC. Protein product: CASSANRDLETQYF.